The sequence of this T cell receptor (beta chain) was determined in a study of blood T cell repertoires in COVID-19 (dated by TCRdb to 2019 to 2021). With regard to the full study: Samples from collaborators originated in the United States, Italy and Spain and spanned both the acute and convalescent phases of COVID-19. The prospective study material was composed of cDNA or gDNA derived from T cells, B-cell-depleted T cells, or PBMCs. The dataset comprised deeply sampled blood TCRbeta repertoires from subjects exposed to, actively infected with, or recovered from COVID-19. The repertoires were released in a freely available public database meant as a resource for research on the immune response to SARS-CoV-2. The samples were drawn from two sources: the first 160 participants of the ongoing ImmuneRACE study, and 1,200 or so subjects contributed by 6 global collaborators. A de-identified subject ID, COVID-19 status, age in years and sex were almost always included in the sample metadata. Where available, HLA class I and class II types were taken from metadata supplied by the sample provider and were not determined by assay-based typing.

Study-wide findings and limitations: The amount of clinical and demographic metadata varied by source and participant and was provided uncurated.

In Seattle, one collaborating source enrolled patients while the infection was active and tracked those patients longitudinally over the course of disease. The collaborating institutions used their own protocols to collect whole blood in K2EDTA tubes. For TCRbeta analysis, collaborators shipped samples in one of three forms: frozen whole blood, isolated PBMCs, or DNA extracted from either of those sample types. CDR1 KGHSH and CDR2 LQKENI were looked up in the germline V gene. Relative to germline, V is missing 2 bases and J is missing 8 bases, with 12 bases of the junction outside any gene match. Its CDR3 holds 17 amino acids, cysteine through phenylalanine. Of all the DNA, just the CDR3 is kept, 51 bases in frame from base 1. TCRbeta CDR3 regions were amplified from genomic DNA using the immunoSEQ Assay, a bias-controlled multiplex PCR. As for the authors' bioinformatics: The number of nucleated cells in each sample was estimated from the amplification of reference gene primers within the assay. To quantify the absolute abundance of each unique TCRbeta CDR3 rearrangement, sequence reads were collapsed and filtered. For each sample, productive Simpson clonality was calculated as the square root of Simpson's diversity index across productive rearrangements. TCRdb took this table from immuneACCESS and kept in-frame rearrangements with V and J called. Such tables lack part of the clones; where checked against another copy, unresolved V genes explain under half of the gap, and the rest is unexplained. V, J and clone size are taken as reported in that table, and D and trimming were inferred from the DNA itself. Here the sample has about half a million clones; approximately 92% occur a single time. In total, the top ten clones hold roughly 0.84% of the sample.

The sample holds one count of this clone. Its target antigen remains unknown. No much larger clone exists at a distance of one base, and base qualities are not known. The rearranged segments are TRBV18 and TRBJ2-1; TRBD1 lines up with 10 middle nucleotides. The clonotype was recovered from a man aged 18 to 29 with COVID-19, enrolled during active disease. Sequencing was done on a sample of peripheral blood. The DNA sequence is TGTGCCAGCTCACCAAAAGGCCCGGGACAGGGGTTCCATGAGCAGTTCTTC. Translated, this is CASSPKGPGQGFHEQFF.